These 9 T cell receptor beta chains were all obtained from the same sample, sequenced in a study of blood T cell repertoires in COVID-19. Using immunoSEQ multiplex PCR, the repertoire was profiled, and TCRdb retains in-frame clones only, with some absent. Seen here are almost 300,000 clones, around nine tenths observed once, and the top ten hold over 1%. The specimen was peripheral blood. All receptors come from a man between 65 and 85 years old with acute or convalescent COVID-19.

The genes are TRBV7-8 and TRBJ2-2, with D tentatively TRBD1 (6 bases). This CDR3 comprises 15 residues. Germline V gene data show CDR1 as SGHVS and CDR2 as FQNEAQ. V lost 3 bases and J 2 bases, leaving 10 bases between the germline ends. The CDR3 loop is CASSFWTANTGELFF. In DNA form, the CDR3 reads TGTGCCAGCAGCTTCTGGACAGCCAACACCGGGGAGCTGTTTTTT.

The V call is TRBV6-2 or TRBV6-3, the J call TRBJ2-7; perhaps TRBD1 as D (5 bases). Germline CDR1 MNHEY, CDR2 SVGEGT. The CDR3 extends over 15 amino acids. The V end was cut by 3 bases, the J end by 3 bases, with 15 bases between. CDR3: CASSYMFQGDYEQYF. CDR3 DNA sequence: TGTGCCAGCAGTTATATGTTCCAGGGCGACTACGAGCAGTACTTC.

As to this clone: A far larger clone is off by one base, so a read error is likely. J is TRBJ1-5 and V is TRBV2; the D gene is possibly TRBD1 (5 bases). This CDR3 region has 13 residues. V was trimmed by 3 bases and J by 5 bases, leaving 8 bases between them. CDR1 is SNHLY, CDR2 FYNNEI, per germline. The CDR3 coding sequence is TGTGCCAGCAGTGACAGGGCTGATCAGCCCCAGCATTTT. Residues: CASSDRADQPQHF. The complete variable domain, with remaining parts taken from reference TRBV2 and TRBJ1-5, reads EPEVTQTPSHQVTQMGQEVILRCVPISNHLYFYWYRQILGQKVEFLVSFYNNEISEKSEIFDDQFSVERPDGSNFTLKIRSTKLEDSAMYFCASSDRADQPQHFGDGTRLSIL.

The J gene is TRBJ2-3, the V gene TRBV24-1, with 9 bases matching TRBD2. Germline trimming cut 10 bases from V and 1 base from J; bases unmatched to any gene: 5. This CDR3 spans 14 amino acids. Germline V gives CDR1 KGHDR, CDR2 SFDVKD. CDR3 DNA: TGTGCCACGGCGGGGGGGCGTGGCACAGATACGCAGTATTTT. Translation gives CATAGGRGTDTQYF.

The chain combines TRBV27 with TRBJ2-7, with 8 bases fitting TRBD2. The closer fit of TRBJ2-5 to the DNA end suggests the J call may be wrong. The germline CDR1 and CDR2 sequences are MNHEY and SMNVEV (reference sequence). The CDR3 length is 16 residues. This CDR3 reads CASSLLGGGRLETQYF. DNA of the CDR3: TGTGCCAGCAGTTTACTGGGCGGGGGGCGCCTGGAGACCCAGTACTTC.

This clone showed up just once. The V call is TRBV6-5, the J call TRBJ2-7; D possibly corresponds to TRBD1 (5 bases). Germline assignment: CDR1 MNHEY and CDR2 SVGAGI. Trimming removed 5 bases at V and 4 bases at J, with 15 bases between. CDR3 size: 14 residues. CDR3: CASSTQGTQYEQYF. CDR3 bases: TGTGCCAGCAGTACTCAGGGTACCCAGTACGAGCAGTACTTC.

The chain combines TRBV4-2 with TRBJ2-7; weak D call: TRBD1 (6 bases). Trimming stripped 3 bases from V and 3 bases from J, with 15 bases between. CDR3 size: 15 residues. Per the germline V gene, CDR1 is LGHNA and CDR2 is YNFKEQ. In nucleotides, the CDR3 is TGTGCCAGCAGCCAGGGCACAGGGTTATTCTACGAGCAGTACTTC. This translates into CASSQGTGLFYEQYF.

This rearrangement joins TRBV20-1 to TRBJ2-5; 9 bases are shared with TRBD2. This CDR3 is 13 amino acids long. Germline trimming cut 3 bases from V and 1 base from J; bases unmatched to any gene: 0. Germline V gene sequence: CDR1 DFQATT, CDR2 SNEGSKA (reference sequence). CDR3 bases: TGCAGTGCTAGTAGCGGGGGCCAAGAGACCCAGTACTTC. This gives the protein CSASSGGQETQYF.

The chain employs TRBV5-6 and TRBJ2-5; D remains ambiguous. Trimming cost V 1 base and J 2 bases, with 9 bases left between them. The CDR3 runs to 14 residues. Germline lookup yields CDR1 SGHDT and CDR2 YYEEEE. CDR3 coding DNA: TGTGCCAGCAGCTTGCTTTCCGGTCAAGAGACCCAGTACTTC. It specifies CASSLLSGQETQYF.